This T cell receptor (beta chain) was recorded in a study of blood T cell repertoires in COVID-19. Study-level background: There were acute and convalescent COVID-19 samples, and they came from the United States, Italy and Spain. PBMCs, B-cell-depleted T cells, or T cells were the source of the cDNA or gDNA that made up the material.

Germline trimming cut 0 bases from V and 7 bases from J; bases unmatched to any gene: 8. The CDR3 is 16 amino acids. The germline V gene has CDR1 MNHEY and CDR2 SVGEGT. Per the authors' pipeline: Using reference gene primer amplification, nucleated cell counts were estimated. TCRdb's copy holds only in-frame clones and misses some; the assay was immunoSEQ multiplex PCR. The D gene and trimming were derived from the DNA, and the V and J assignments and clone size from that table. Of 45,000 to 50,000 clones in the sample, roughly 84% were seen once. Sequenced input: peripheral blood. The rearrangement links TRBV6-2 or TRBV6-3 to TRBJ2-1; TRBD2 aligns across 8 bases. The TCR comes from a man between 65 and 85 years old with acute or convalescent COVID-19. For the CDR3, the DNA is TGTGCCAGCAGTTACTCGAAAGCGGGAGTTAGAAATGAGCAGTTCTTC. As protein: CASSYSKAGVRNEQFF.